This TCR beta chain derives from a study of shared clonotypes between healthy human individuals. Profiled with immunoSEQ multiplex PCR; TCRdb holds only in-frame clones, not every one. The table lists over 2 million clones, 80% to 95% of them singletons. Germline V CDR1 and CDR2: SGHRS, YFSETQ. The germline V and J ends were trimmed by 0 bases and 4 bases, with 5 bases remaining between them. The CDR3 is made up of 14 amino acids. Study-wide points: When naive CD4 clonotypes were compared across a few donors, around 4.6% were shared. Large depth notwithstanding, sorted-subset sequencing proved incomplete by rarefaction.

This clone was recorded only once. Its target is unknown. Researchers partitioned CD4+ cells into CD45RA+ naive and CD45RA-negative memory subsets. The sample was naive CD4+ T cells from PBMCs. Subset denoted: CD45RA+ positively selected. This sequence originates from a man between 18 and 35 years old in good health. Some clones in this sample may be carry-over from other donors' samples. The J gene is TRBJ2-6, the V gene TRBV5-1; no definite D call. Here the CDR3 reads CASSLAQGANVLTF. CDR3 sequence (DNA): TGCGCCAGCAGCTTGGCTCAGGGGGCCAACGTCCTGACTTTC.